The 15 T cell receptor beta chains reported below all come from one sample, sequenced in a study of T cell responses to AZD1222 COVID-19 vaccine. Measured with immunoSEQ multiplex PCR; TCRdb has only the in-frame clones, and not every one. The table has 180,000 or so clones, nearly 95% seen once. The material sequenced was peripheral blood, taken 28 days after the second AZD1222 dose. Receptor source: an adult who received the AZD1222 COVID-19 vaccine.

This sequence joins TRBV4-3 and TRBJ2-7; D perhaps matches TRBD1 (5 bases). The germline CDR1 and CDR2 sequences are LGHNA and YSLEER. The ends were cut back, 1 base at V and 3 bases at J, with 22 bases in the middle. The CDR3 has 18 amino acids. CDR3 protein: CASSQALRTRYGDYEQYF. CDR3 nucleotide sequence: TGCGCCAGCAGCCAAGCCCTACGGACACGCTATGGGGACTACGAGCAGTACTTC.

This clone showed up just once. The V gene is TRBV12-3 or TRBV12-4, the J gene TRBJ2-1; D not certain. The ends were cut back, 4 bases at V and 10 bases at J, with 8 bases in the middle. CDR3 length equals 11 residues. The CDR3 coding sequence is TGTGCCAGCAGTTACTATAACGAGCAGTTCTTC. Translated: CASSYYNEQFF.

The rearrangement joins TRBV5-5 to TRBJ1-4, with D possibly TRBD1 on 6 matching bases. Germline V gives CDR1 SGHKS, CDR2 YYEKEE (reference sequence). The CDR3 consists of 14 residues. The V end was cut by 0 bases, the J end by 6 bases, with 9 bases between. The CDR3: CASSLVRGDEKLFF. CDR3 coding DNA: TGTGCCAGCAGCTTGGTTAGGGGGGATGAAAAACTGTTTTTT.

This clone occurred a few times. The gene calls are TRBV19 and TRBJ1-2; 10 nucleotides align to TRBD1. Germline CDR1 and CDR2: LNHDA and SQIVND (reference sequence). The CDR3 runs 14 residues. The V gene end was trimmed by 7 bases and the J gene end by 7 bases; junction bases not matched to a gene: 9. CDR3 nucleotide sequence: TGTGCCAGTAAATGGTTGACAGGGGGCTCTGGCTACACCTTC. This encodes CASKWLTGGSGYTF.

The count of this clone is one. The chain is built from TRBV18 and TRBJ1-1; D unresolved. V gave up 0 bases and J gave up 1 base, with 9 bases separating them. Germline V gene lookup returns CDR1 KGHSH and CDR2 LQKENI. The CDR3 is 15 amino acids. The CDR3 nucleotides read TGTGCCAGCTCACCACCGGGAACAAGGAACACTGAAGCTTTCTTT. Translating it yields CASSPPGTRNTEAFF.

The V gene is TRBV11-2, the J gene TRBJ1-2; no clear D gene. The germline V gene encodes CDR1 SGHAT and CDR2 FQNNGV. The CDR3 contains 14 residues. V was shortened by 6 bases and J by 7 bases, with 18 bases between the two germline ends. The CDR3 DNA sequence: TGTGCCAGCAGGCCCGGTTATGGTTCGGGTGGCTACACCTTC. Residues: CASRPGYGSGGYTF.

This clone was found a few times. This chain connects TRBV11-2 to TRBJ1-5, with D hard to call. Germline V gene lookup returns CDR1 SGHAT and CDR2 FQNNGV. V was cut by 1 base and J by 0 bases, with 13 bases left in between. The CDR3 totals 17 residues. The CDR3 loop reads CASSLGDGPYSNQPQHF. DNA for the CDR3: TGTGCCAGCAGCTTAGGCGACGGCCCCTATAGCAATCAGCCCCAGCATTTT.

The J gene is TRBJ2-3, the V gene TRBV6-4; 9 positions match TRBD2. The V gene end was trimmed by 3 bases and the J gene end by 4 bases; junction bases not matched to a gene: 8. The CDR3 loop spans 16 amino acids. Germline loops: CDR1 MRHNA, CDR2 SNTAGT. CDR3 bases: TGTGCCAGCAGTGAGGCTAGCGGGATTGGAGCAGATACGCAGTATTTT. Protein sequence: CASSEASGIGADTQYF.

The V gene is TRBV6-1, the J gene TRBJ2-1; D is undetermined. This CDR3 region has 15 residues. V lost 3 bases and J 1 base, leaving 10 bases between the germline ends. CDR1 is MNHNS, CDR2 SASEGT, per germline. This chain's CDR3 is CASSEIGGSYNEQFF. Written as DNA, the CDR3 is TGTGCCAGCAGTGAGATTGGTGGGTCCTACAATGAGCAGTTCTTC.

This chain links TRBV6-2 or TRBV6-3 with TRBJ2-7; D not resolved. The CDR3 is made up of 12 amino acids. Trimming removed 2 bases from V and 4 bases from J, with 6 bases in between. Germline V gene lookup returns CDR1 MNHEY and CDR2 SVGEGT. The CDR3 bases are TGTGCCAGCAGTTACAATGCTTACGAGCAGTACTTC. As protein: CASSYNAYEQYF.

This rearrangement joins TRBV4-1 to TRBJ1-6, with a possible D match to TRBD1 (5 bases). The CDR3 runs 13 residues. Trimming shortened V by 4 bases and J by 11 bases, and 12 bases separated the two germline ends. The germline CDR1 and CDR2 sequences are MGHRA and YSYEKL. The CDR3 sequence is CASSPQQEPPLHF. The CDR3 region has the DNA TGCGCCAGCAGCCCCCAACAGGAGCCACCCCTCCACTTT.

V gene TRBV6-6 combines with J gene TRBJ1-2; 7 nucleotides align to TRBD1. The trim removed 2 bases at V and 3 bases at J, leaving 6 bases unmatched. There are 15 residues in the CDR3. The V gene's germline CDR1 is MNHNY and CDR2 SVGAGI (reference sequence). The chain's CDR3 is CASSYGDSGHYGYTF. The CDR3 DNA reads TGTGCCAGCAGTTACGGGGACAGCGGCCACTATGGCTACACCTTC.

This clone occurred a few times. This chain connects TRBV6-2 or TRBV6-3 to TRBJ2-1; tentative D call: TRBD2 (5 bases). The CDR3 has 15 residues. V gave up 6 bases and J gave up 2 bases, with 14 bases separating them. Germline CDR1 MNHEY, CDR2 SVGEGT. The CDR3 nucleotides are TGTGCCAGCAGCGCCAGGACTGAAGCCTACAATGAGCAGTTCTTC. Translating gives CASSARTEAYNEQFF.

The chain carries TRBV7-9 and TRBJ1-2, with TRBD1 as a possible D gene (5 bases). The CDR3 spans 15 residues. V was clipped by 1 base and J by 6 bases, with 15 bases between them. Per germline, CDR1 SEHNR and CDR2 FQNEAQ (reference sequence). In DNA, the CDR3 is TGTGCCAGCAGCTTAGTCCCAGGGATTAGCAATGGCTACACCTTC. It is translated as CASSLVPGISNGYTF.

The chain couples TRBV5-4 to TRBJ2-5, with D unresolved. The CDR3 runs to 11 residues. With 4 bases removed from V and 2 bases from J, the gap between germline ends came to 3 bases. The germline V gene encodes CDR1 SGHNT and CDR2 YYREEE (reference sequence). The CDR3 loop reads CASSVQETQYF. CDR3 nucleotide sequence: TGTGCCAGCAGCGTACAAGAGACCCAGTACTTC. The full variable domain, rest sourced from reference TRBV5-4 and TRBJ2-5, is ETGVTQSPTHLIKTRGQQVTLRCSSQSGHNTVSWYQQALGQGPQFIFQYYREEENGRGNFPPRFSGLQFPNYSSELNVNALELDDSALYLCASSVQETQYFGPGTRLLVL.